Shown below are 4 T cell receptor beta chains from a single sample sequenced in a study of T cell changes during pregnancy in multiple sclerosis. Repertoires were generated with immunoSEQ multiplex PCR, while TCRdb's copy carries only in-frame clones and drops some. The data contain under 45,000 clones, 80% to 95% of them seen just once; the ten biggest clones take up roughly 0.7%. This sample comprised CD4+ T cells from peripheral blood mononuclear cells, obtained in the first trimester of pregnancy. These receptor sequences come from a female donor with multiple sclerosis, enrolled in a pregnancy study.

The chain carries TRBV5-4 and TRBJ2-3, with 8 bases that match TRBD2. This CDR3 is 18 amino acids long. CDR1 and CDR2 from the germline V gene are SGHNT and YYREEE (reference sequence). Germline trimming cut 4 bases from V and 1 base from J; bases unmatched to any gene: 14. The DNA of the CDR3 is TGTGCCAGCAGCGCCCGCCTACTGGGACTAGAGGGCACAGATACGCAGTATTTT. This gives the protein CASSARLLGLEGTDTQYF. The complete variable domain, with remaining parts taken from reference TRBV5-4 and TRBJ2-3, reads ETGVTQSPTHLIKTRGQQVTLRCSSQSGHNTVSWYQQALGQGPQFIFQYYREEENGRGNFPPRFSGLQFPNYSSELNVNALELDDSALYLCASSARLLGLEGTDTQYFGPGTRLTVL.

The CDR3 here is CASSFGVGGQVRTDTQYF. CDR3 DNA sequence: TGTGCCAGCAGTTTCGGGGTCGGAGGGCAGGTCCGCACAGATACGCAGTATTTT. The chain carries TRBV28 and TRBJ2-3; tentatively, D is TRBD2 (6 bases). The germline V and J ends were trimmed by 3 bases and 1 base, with 20 bases remaining between them. The CDR3 spans 18 residues. Germline loops: CDR1 MDHEN, CDR2 SYDVKM. Drawing the rest from reference TRBV28 and TRBJ2-3, the complete variable domain is DVKVTQSSRYLVKRTGEKVFLECVQDMDHENMFWYRQDPGLGLRLIYFSYDVKMKEKGDIPEGYSVSREKKERFSLILESASTNQTSMYLCASSFGVGGQVRTDTQYFGPGTRLTVL.

V is TRBV11-3 and J is TRBJ1-1; a possible D gene is TRBD1 (5 bases). V was clipped by 5 bases and J by 1 base, with 11 bases between them. The CDR3 contains 14 residues. CDR1 is SGHNT, CDR2 YENEEA, per germline. CDR3 bases: TGTGCCAGCAGCCGTAGCGGGGCGAACACTGAAGCTTTCTTT. Its translation: CASSRSGANTEAFF.

Details on this clone: At the DNA level, this CDR3 is encoded by other sequences in the same sample as well. The chain employs TRBV2 and TRBJ2-1, with D unclear. Trimming left V 4 bases short and J 9 bases short, with 7 bases between. Germline V gene lookup returns CDR1 SNHLY and CDR2 FYNNEI. The CDR3 consists of 11 residues. The CDR3 spells CASSVAGEQFF. Here the CDR3 DNA reads TGTGCCAGCAGTGTCGCAGGTGAGCAGTTCTTC.